The clone carrying this T cell receptor (beta chain) appeared a few times. The source of the sample is a study of blood T cells in healthy people across ages. Alongside a J-beta primer mix, a sample-barcoded 5' primer served in a second PCR lasting roughly 7 to 11 cycles. TCRdb independently ran MiXCR on the 5' RACE reads; one entry per CDR3 protein. The table lists hundreds of thousands of distinct CDR3 sequences, more than 40% of them singletons. This CDR3 is 14 amino acids long. Deletions cut 4 bases from V and 6 bases from J, with 16 bases between. Germline V gene lookup returns CDR1 SGHTA and CDR2 FQGNSA. Each donor was a healthy Caucasian individual from Russia, aged 6 to 90.

The sample taken for sequencing was blood. This clonotype was sampled from a man aged 55-75 years in good health. The chain has TRBV7-2 and TRBJ2-7; D uncertain. In nucleotides, the CDR3 is TGTGCCAGCAGCTCAGTTATCGGCCGGAGCGAGCAGTACTTC. Translating gives CASSSVIGRSEQYF.